This T cell receptor beta chain is from a study of Graves' ophthalmopathy and Graves' hyperthyroidism. Background on the study: Untreated patients at initial diagnosis provided peripheral blood.

Transcripts of RNA were the source for amplifying TCR beta CDR3 regions. RT-PCR was first run with HTBI primers, then multiplex PCR in a second round. TCRdb reprocessed the multiplex PCR reads with MiXCR, giving one entry per CDR3 protein. This table holds about 220,000 distinct CDR3 sequences, around a fifth found once. This clonotype was seen many times. This CDR3 comprises 13 residues. Per the germline V gene, CDR1 is MNHNS and CDR2 is SASEGT. The V end lost 6 bases, the J end lost 7 bases, and 15 bases lay between the germline ends. This TCR derives from a woman in her forties or fifties with Graves' ophthalmopathy. The chain employs TRBV6-1 and TRBJ2-5; tentatively, D is TRBD1 (5 bases). The specimen sequenced was peripheral blood. The CDR3 region is CASRDTLPGTQYF. CDR3 nucleotides: TGTGCCAGCAGGGACACCCTCCCGGGGACCCAGTACTTC.